This T cell receptor (beta chain) comes out of a study of cytomegalovirus exposure and HLA in healthy donors. General observations from the study: Researchers catalogued roughly 170 TCR beta chains as cytomegalovirus-associated.

PCR involved 60 Vbeta and 13 Jbeta primers. Assay used: immunoSEQ multiplex PCR; TCRdb lists only in-frame clones, some missing. This listing includes 150,000 or so clones. Germline loops: CDR1 ENHRY, CDR2 SYGVKD. Unmatched junction bases numbered 2, after V lost 4 bases and J lost 1 base. The CDR3 totals 17 residues. Worth noting for this clone: The target antigen is unknown.

This TCR was sampled from a man aged 18 to 29 in good health and CMV-seronegative. The sequenced material came from PBMCs. This chain joins TRBV10-3 and TRBJ2-3; 16 bases align to TRBD2. As DNA, the CDR3 is TGTGCCATCAGTGGTGGGACTAGCGGGGGGGGCACAGATACGCAGTATTTT. This codes for CAISGGTSGGGTDTQYF.